Sequencing of this T cell receptor beta chain was carried out in a study of T cells in Graves' hyperthyroidism and ophthalmopathy (dated by TCRdb to between 2019 and 2020). Background on the whole study: Peripheral blood samples were taken at the time of initial diagnosis, prior to any treatment. To identify distinguishing TCR V-J signatures, a discovery cohort of some 100 patients was used, comprising 40 to 45 with Graves' ophthalmopathy and 57 with stable Graves' hyperthyroidism. An independent validation cohort of fewer than 20 hyperthyroidism patients and 17 patients who later progressed to ophthalmopathy tested prospective prediction of ophthalmopathy. The 75 to 100 discovery patients were divided at random into training and test sets in a 7:3 ratio. In addition, the study compared T-cell repertoires in thyroid tissue and in blood from over 5 Graves' hyperthyroidism patients. After sampling, hyperthyroidism patients received methimazole starting at 30 mg daily, and ophthalmopathy patients received high-dose intravenous methylprednisolone. The paper reports TCR Vbeta CDR3 sequencing of approximately 140 peripheral blood samples: approximately 41 ophthalmopathy, roughly 80 hyperthyroidism and around 17 progressor patients.

In the ophthalmopathy patients, disease was moderately to severely active, with a Clinical Activity Score of 3 or more, a NOSPECS grade of 4 or more, and a duration of less than 3 months. Exclusion was applied to patients with uncontrolled infections, other autoimmune diseases, pregnancy or lactation. Diagnoses were based on clinical symptoms, serum thyroxine and TRAb, thyroid ultrasound and orbital computed tomography. PBMCs were separated from roughly 10 ml of fresh peripheral blood using Ficoll-Paque density gradient centrifugation. Trizol reagent was used to extract total RNA, and RNA quality was then checked on an Agilent 2100 Bioanalyzer. Study-wide findings and limitations: No statistical method was used to fix the sample size in advance, and group allocation was not hidden from the investigators. In validation, the model predicted progression to ophthalmopathy with 60% to 71% sensitivity and approximately 78% specificity, a median of 6.5 months before onset. In cross-validation, a model built on a 13 V-J signature told ophthalmopathy apart from stable hyperthyroidism with 85% to 90% sensitivity and around 84% specificity, and in testing the same model reached 80%/75%. Most expanded thyroid clonotypes (frequency above 0.001) were also found in blood, which suggests that blood repertoires may mirror thyroid immune responses.

As encoded in the germline V gene, CDR1 is SNHLY while CDR2 is FYNNEI. V was cut back by 1 base and J by 8 bases, leaving a gap of 17 bases between them. Inclusive of the bounding cysteine and phenylalanine, the CDR3 is 15 residues long. Only the CDR3 region is kept as DNA, spanning 45 bases read in frame from base 1. The TCR beta CDR3 regions were amplified from RNA transcripts. A first-round RT-PCR of the TCR CDR3 used the HTBI primer set with the Qiagen OneStep RT-PCR kit. A second multiplex PCR round built the libraries, followed by size selection and purification. The libraries were sequenced on an Illumina HiSeq2000 using paired-end 100 bp reads. The paper's data handling went like this. SOAPnuke was used to process the raw data, throwing out any read that contained adapters or uncalled bases, had a mean Phred below 15, or lacked an exact constant-primer or identifier match. COPE v1.2.5 was used to merge the high-quality paired reads, and each unique nucleotide sequence was defined as a clonotype. MiTCR v1.1 was used to align clonotypes to the IMGT TRBV, TRBD and TRBJ reference segments. The analysis included only V-J combinations with a frequency above 0.0001, which together covered 99% to 99.2% of the repertoires. A TCS score was defined as the ratio between F50 (clonal expansion) and ExV (chaos), using BLOSUM62-based TCRdist between CDR3 peptides within each V-J. Welch's t-statistics and random forest reduced around 510 V-J features to under 15, which were used in a naive Bayes classifier (R e1071). TCRdb took the public reads, trimmed them with fastp at Q25, ran MiXCR for clone calling and kept in-frame beta chains. When rows share a CDR3 protein, they turn into one entry using the most common DNA and genes. These V and J calls are TCRdb output, not the study's own analysis. The sample table lists about 640,000 distinct CDR3 sequences, less than 25% of them with a count of one. The ten largest account for around a third of the sample.

At least ten counts were recorded for this clonotype. Its antigen is not yet known. No much larger clonotype is one base removed from it; base qualities were not supplied. This clonotype originated in a young man with Graves' ophthalmopathy. This sequence uses TRBV2 and TRBJ1-2; TRBD1 is possibly the D segment (5 matching bases). Sample: blood. The CDR3 protein is CASSEEGRQSGGYTF. The DNA is as follows: TGTGCCAGCAGTGAAGAGGGGAGACAGAGTGGGGGCTACACCTTC.